This TCR beta chain comes out of a study of Ad26.COV2.S vaccination and SARS-CoV-2 variants. Study information: Intramuscularly, Ad26.COV2.S was given either once or twice, 56 days apart.

About this clone itself: Its specificity is not known.

Treatment of the sample: around 19 received Ad26.COV2.S at low or high dose, single or two shots; 5 received placebo; per-sample allocation not given. Vaccine and placebo recipients were sampled on day 63 after the first injection. CDR3 length equals 13 residues. The V segment lost 8 bases and the J segment 4 bases; nucleotides outside the gene matches: 5. Germline assignment: CDR1 MNHEY and CDR2 SVGAGI. The study's findings and limits: Post-vaccination breadth of spike-specific CD8+ and CD4+ T cell responses was reportedly substantial.

Sequencing used immunoSEQ multiplex PCR; TCRdb keeps in-frame clones, though not all of them. This sample has roughly 500,000 clones, with about 83% found just once. The TCR comes from a person aged 18-65 years who received the Ad26.COV2.S COVID-19 vaccine or a placebo. The specimen comprised peripheral blood, sampled in a trial of Ad26.COV2.S vaccine versus placebo. This chain joins TRBV6-5 and TRBJ2-1; 7 nucleotides align to TRBD2. The CDR3 is CASSASGYNEQFF. The CDR3 DNA sequence: TGTGCCAGCTCGGCTAGCGGATACAATGAGCAGTTCTTC.